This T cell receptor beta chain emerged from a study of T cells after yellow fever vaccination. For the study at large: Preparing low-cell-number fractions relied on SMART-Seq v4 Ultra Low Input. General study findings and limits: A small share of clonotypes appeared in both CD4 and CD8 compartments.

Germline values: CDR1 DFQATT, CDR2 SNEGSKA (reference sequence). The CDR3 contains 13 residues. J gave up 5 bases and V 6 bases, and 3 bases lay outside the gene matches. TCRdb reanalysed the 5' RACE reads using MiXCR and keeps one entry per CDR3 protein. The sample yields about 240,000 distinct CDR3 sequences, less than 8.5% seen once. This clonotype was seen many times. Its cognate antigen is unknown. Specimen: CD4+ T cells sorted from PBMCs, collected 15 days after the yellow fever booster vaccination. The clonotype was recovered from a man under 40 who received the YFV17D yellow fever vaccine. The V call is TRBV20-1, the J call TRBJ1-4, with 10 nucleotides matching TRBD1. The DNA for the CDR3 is TGCAGTGCCCCGGGACAGGGGAATGAAAAACTGTTTTTT. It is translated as CSAPGQGNEKLFF.